The 28 T cell receptor beta chains below come from one sample, sequenced in a study of graft-versus-host responses after intestinal transplantation. Measured with immunoSEQ multiplex PCR; TCRdb has only the in-frame clones, and not every one. The profile shows approximately 94,000 clones, less than 90% of them singletons. The antigens these receptors bind are not known. Sequencing used unstimulated CD4+ T cells sorted from spleen or lymph node cells, obtained before transplant. All receptors come from a human donor who was the organ donor for an intestinal transplant.

A remark on this clone: Germline is not matched at one junction end, which may reflect a read error. The sample carries other DNA sequences with the same CDR3. The chain employs TRBV28 and TRBJ1-2, with D unclear. Germline CDR1 and CDR2: MDHEN and SYDVKM. CDR3 size: 13 residues. In DNA form, the CDR3 reads TGTGCCAGCAGTTTATCCCGCAGGAGCGGCTACACCTTT. This gives the protein CASSLSRRSGYTF.

This chain links TRBV5-4 with TRBJ2-3, with unresolved D. V dropped 0 bases and J dropped 4 bases, with 9 bases sitting between them. Germline CDR1 is SGHNT and CDR2 is YYREEE (reference sequence). This CDR3 has 14 residues. CDR3 protein: CASSLGLSPDTQYF. The CDR3, as DNA: TGTGCCAGCAGCTTGGGACTGAGCCCAGATACGCAGTATTTT.

CDR3 in amino acids: CAWKGQGRSEKLFF. The CDR3 DNA is TGTGCCTGGAAGGGACAGGGAAGGAGTGAAAAACTGTTTTTT. The chain recombines TRBV30 with TRBJ1-4, with 9 bases identical to TRBD1. After removal of 4 bases from V and 7 bases from J, the junction contained 7 bases not matched to a gene. There are 14 residues in the CDR3. CDR1 and CDR2 from the germline V gene are GTSNPN and SVGIG (reference sequence).

The J gene is TRBJ2-1, the V gene TRBV7-7, with 8 bases aligning to TRBD1. V lost 5 bases and J lost 8; bases outside the gene matches: 8. The CDR3 totals 14 residues. CDR1 SSHAT and CDR2 FNYEAQ come from the germline V gene (reference sequence). This CDR3 is CASSTRQGSDEQFF. DNA for the CDR3: TGTGCCAGCAGCACGCGACAGGGGTCGGATGAGCAGTTCTTC.

In its sample, this clone was seen once. CDR3 loop: CASSPDKKNSPLHF. The CDR3 DNA reads TGCGCCAGCAGCCCGGACAAAAAAAATTCACCCCTCCACTTT. The chain employs TRBV5-1 and TRBJ1-6; possible D gene TRBD1, 5 bases. The CDR3 has 14 amino acids. Germline V gene sequence: CDR1 SGHRS, CDR2 YFSETQ. Trimming took off 4 bases at V and 7 bases at J, with 12 bases between the two ends.

The chain joins TRBV30 to TRBJ1-1; 7 nucleotides agree with TRBD1. This CDR3 is 15 amino acids long. Germline V gene data show CDR1 as GTSNPN and CDR2 as SVGIG (reference sequence). V was pared by 0 bases and J by 1 base, with 5 bases of the junction left unmatched. The DNA for the CDR3 is TGTGCCTGGAGTGTACCGGACAGGTCGAACACTGAAGCTTTCTTT. It translates to CAWSVPDRSNTEAFF.

This clone was recorded a few times. The V call is TRBV21-1, the J call TRBJ2-7; the table's D call, TRBD1, has no DNA check behind it. TRBV21-1 is a documented pseudogene. The CDR3 length is 15 residues. The CDR3 is CASSNRRGRVNEQYF. CDR3 DNA sequence: TGTGCCAGCAGCAACAGGAGGGGGCGTGTGAACGAGCAGTACTTC.

V is TRBV7-7 and J is TRBJ2-3, with D perhaps matching TRBD2 (6 bases). V lost 3 bases and J 2 bases, leaving 12 bases between the germline ends. Germline CDR1 and CDR2: SSHAT and FNYEAQ (reference sequence). This CDR3 has 15 residues. The CDR3 DNA follows: TGTGCCAGCAGCTTGAATAGCGGCTTCACAGATACGCAGTATTTT. Its protein product is CASSLNSGFTDTQYF.

The V gene is TRBV28, the J gene TRBJ2-1; D may be TRBD1 or TRBD2 (5 bases each). Per the germline V gene, CDR1 is MDHEN and CDR2 is SYDVKM. V lost 5 bases, J lost 3 bases, and 14 bases lay in between. This CDR3 has 15 residues. The CDR3 region is CASSPGLGGYNEQFF. CDR3 in DNA: TGTGCCAGCAGTCCCGGACTTGGGGGCTACAATGAGCAGTTCTTC.

This clone has just one count. DNA for the CDR3: TGTGCCAGCAGTTTCCAGGGGATCCCCTACAATGAGCAGTTCTTC. Protein product: CASSFQGIPYNEQFF. The V call is TRBV28, the J call TRBJ2-1; perhaps TRBD1 as D (6 bases). This CDR3 has 15 amino acids. Trimming took 3 bases from V and 2 from J, leaving 11 bases between them. Germline CDR1 reads MDHEN; CDR2 reads SYDVKM.

V and J are TRBV6-6 and TRBJ1-2; TRBD1 is a possible D gene (5 bases). CDR1 and CDR2 from the germline V gene are MNHNY and SVGAGI (reference sequence). Trimming cost V 0 bases and J 7 bases, with 12 bases left between them. This CDR3 spans 14 amino acids. The CDR3 region is CASSYSRGVSGYTF. The CDR3, as DNA: TGTGCCAGCAGTTACTCGAGGGGAGTTAGTGGCTACACCTTC.

The rearrangement links TRBV21-1 to TRBJ1-2. TRBV21-1 is recorded as a pseudogene. The CDR3 has 18 amino acids. CDR3 sequence (DNA): TGTGCCAGCAGCAAAGGGAGGAAGGGTACCCCACCGGGCTATGGCTACACCTTC. Its protein is CASSKGRKGTPPGYGYTF.

V and J are TRBV7-9 and TRBJ1-1; D ambiguous. V was clipped by 5 bases and J by 1 base, with 17 bases between them. The length of the CDR3 is 16 residues. Germline V CDR1 and CDR2: SEHNR, FQNEAQ (reference sequence). The CDR3 is CASSPGDGGRNTEAFF. The CDR3 coding sequence is TGTGCCAGCAGCCCCGGGGATGGAGGGCGGAACACTGAAGCTTTCTTT.

The chain carries TRBV27 and TRBJ1-1; D is possibly TRBD1 (5 bases). Germline V lookup: CDR1 MNHEY, CDR2 SMNVEV (reference sequence). Trimming took 0 bases from V and 2 from J, leaving 7 bases between them. This CDR3 is built from 14 residues. The DNA of the CDR3 is TGTGCCAGCAGTTTATCTAGGGGAAACACTGAAGCTTTCTTT. Its translation: CASSLSRGNTEAFF.

V gene TRBV10-3 combines with J gene TRBJ1-3; no clear D. V dropped 6 bases and J dropped 0 bases, with 12 bases sitting between them. CDR1 and CDR2 (germline): ENHRY, SYGVKD. This CDR3 has 15 residues. The CDR3 reads CAIRDLGSSGNTIYF. The DNA for the CDR3 is TGTGCCATCAGGGACCTCGGGTCCTCTGGAAACACCATATATTTT.

The chain couples TRBV18 to TRBJ2-3; perhaps TRBD1 as D (6 bases). The CDR3 extends over 11 amino acids. Trimming stripped 6 bases from V and 6 bases from J, with 7 bases between. Germline V gene data show CDR1 as KGHSH and CDR2 as LQKENI. CDR3 nucleotide sequence: TGTGCCAGCTCCCAGGGGGATACGCAGTATTTT. Translating gives CASSQGDTQYF.

This sequence joins TRBV6-5 and TRBJ1-2; possible D gene TRBD1, 5 bases. The ends were cut back, 8 bases at V and 0 bases at J, with 10 bases in the middle. The CDR3 consists of 13 residues. CDR1 MNHEY and CDR2 SVGAGI come from the germline V gene. The CDR3 sequence: CASSGLTNYGYTF. In nucleotides, the CDR3 is TGTGCCAGCTCGGGGCTGACTAACTATGGCTACACCTTC.

V usage is TRBV29-1 and J usage is TRBJ2-5; no clear D. The CDR3 totals 13 residues. V lost 7 bases, J lost 4 bases, and 16 bases lay in between. Per the germline V gene, CDR1 is SQVTM and CDR2 is ANQGSEA. CDR3 amino acids: CSAERSPRETQYF. The CDR3 bases are TGCAGCGCCGAAAGGAGCCCAAGAGAGACCCAGTACTTC.

The chain couples TRBV7-7 to TRBJ2-2; D is ambiguous. With 5 bases removed from V and 2 bases from J, the gap between germline ends came to 6 bases. In germline, CDR1 is SSHAT, CDR2 FNYEAQ (reference sequence). The CDR3 loop spans 13 amino acids. The CDR3 loop reads CASSAVNTGELFF. The CDR3 DNA reads TGTGCCAGCAGCGCAGTCAACACCGGGGAGCTGTTTTTT.

The rearrangement joins TRBV6-1 to TRBJ2-7, with 10 bases matching TRBD1. The germline CDR1 and CDR2 sequences are MNHNS and SASEGT. The length of the CDR3 is 15 residues. V trimming: 4 bases; J trimming: 2 bases; junction bases outside the gene matches: 5. The CDR3 DNA sequence: TGTGCCAGCAGTGGCCGGGACAGGGGCGCCTACGAGCAGTACTTC. Translating gives CASSGRDRGAYEQYF.

V gene TRBV5-1 combines with J gene TRBJ1-1, with D possibly being TRBD1 (5 bases). Trimming stripped 4 bases from V and 1 base from J, with 14 bases between. The V gene's germline CDR1 is SGHRS and CDR2 YFSETQ. The CDR3 loop spans 15 amino acids. The chain's CDR3 is CASSISVQGNTEAFF. The CDR3 DNA is TGCGCCAGCAGCATTTCAGTCCAGGGGAACACTGAAGCTTTCTTT. Based on the CDR3 plus reference TRBV5-1 and TRBJ1-1, the full variable domain is KAGVTQTPRYLIKTRGQQVTLSCSPISGHRSVSWYQQTPGQGLQFLFEYFSETQRNKGNFPGRFSGRQFSNSRSEMNVSTLELGDSALYLCASSISVQGNTEAFFGQGTRLTVV.

This clone has more than one count but fewer than ten. CDR3 DNA sequence: TGCGCCAGCAGGTCAGGAAACACCATATATTTT. It is translated as CASRSGNTIYF. V is TRBV5-1 and J is TRBJ1-3; D is ambiguous. CDR1 is SGHRS, CDR2 YFSETQ, per germline. V dropped 5 bases and J dropped 4 bases, with 4 bases sitting between them. This CDR3 comprises 11 residues.

V is TRBV5-1 and J is TRBJ2-3, with D possibly matching TRBD2 (7 bases). The CDR3 is 14 residues long. CDR1 and CDR2 from the germline V gene are SGHRS and YFSETQ. Deletions cut 5 bases from V and 5 bases from J, with 15 bases between. CDR3 sequence: CASRPGGEVDTQYF. The CDR3 DNA reads as TGCGCCAGCAGACCGGGGGGCGAAGTAGATACGCAGTATTTT. Full variable domain (missing parts from reference TRBV5-1 and TRBJ2-3): KAGVTQTPRYLIKTRGQQVTLSCSPISGHRSVSWYQQTPGQGLQFLFEYFSETQRNKGNFPGRFSGRQFSNSRSEMNVSTLELGDSALYLCASRPGGEVDTQYFGPGTRLTVL.

The chain couples TRBV6-5 to TRBJ1-2; 12 bases match TRBD1. V was clipped by 2 bases and J by 8 bases; unmatched bases: 6. This CDR3 contains 15 residues. Per germline, CDR1 MNHEY and CDR2 SVGAGI. CDR3 sequence (DNA): TGTGCCAGCAGTTACCGGGACAGGGGGCGCGGGGGCTACACCTTC. It yields the protein CASSYRDRGRGGYTF.

This clone appeared a few times. V is TRBV19 and J is TRBJ1-5, with a tentative D call TRBD1 (5 bases). Germline loops: CDR1 LNHDA, CDR2 SQIVND (reference sequence). The CDR3 runs 13 residues. V was cut by 4 bases and J by 9 bases, with 13 bases left in between. The CDR3 region is CASSRGDFRPQHF. The CDR3 DNA follows: TGTGCCAGTAGTAGGGGGGACTTTCGGCCCCAGCATTTT. Looking up the rest from reference TRBV19 and TRBJ1-5 gives the full variable domain: DGGITQSPKYLFRKEGQNVTLSCEQNLNHDAMYWYRQDPGQGLRLIYYSQIVNDFQKGDIAEGYSVSREKKESFPLTVTSAQKNPTAFYLCASSRGDFRPQHFGDGTRLSIL.

The chain uses TRBV19 and TRBJ1-6, with D maybe TRBD1 (6 bases). This CDR3 has 16 residues. Between the trimmed V and J ends, which lost 5 bases and 8 bases, there was a span of 19 bases. Germline-derived CDR1 and CDR2 are LNHDA and SQIVND (reference sequence). This CDR3 is CASSPLGQTIDSPLHF. The CDR3 DNA reads TGTGCCAGTAGTCCTCTCGGACAGACCATCGATTCACCCCTCCACTTT.

The chain carries TRBV29-1 and TRBJ2-2, with D perhaps TRBD2 (6 bases). CDR3 length equals 12 residues. Trimming shortened V by 5 bases and J by 7 bases, and 11 bases separated the two germline ends. Germline assignment: CDR1 SQVTM and CDR2 ANQGSEA. The CDR3 DNA is TGCAGCGTTCTACGGGGGAGCGGGGAGCTGTTTTTT. Translated, it gives CSVLRGSGELFF.

This clone was observed a few times. This chain uses TRBV28 with TRBJ2-7; 7 bases are shared with TRBD1. The germline CDR1 and CDR2 sequences are MDHEN and SYDVKM. The CDR3 is 16 residues long. Losses at the gene ends were 0 bases for V and 4 bases for J; bases not matched to a gene: 9. CDR3 protein: CASSLWVPGGGYEQYF. As DNA, the CDR3 is TGTGCCAGCAGTTTATGGGTCCCAGGGGGTGGATACGAGCAGTACTTC.